Below, 14 T cell receptor beta chains from the same sample are listed, as sequenced in a study of blood T cells in healthy people across ages. It was with a sample-barcoded 5' primer and a J-beta primer mix that a second PCR of roughly 6 to 12 cycles was run. TCRdb reprocessed the 5' RACE reads with MiXCR, giving one entry per CDR3 protein. The table records approximately 800,000 distinct CDR3 sequences, around 25% of them present only once. The same sample was also studied in work on T cells of mothers and their children.

Material for sequencing was blood. The receptors derive from a boy aged 5-17 years in good health.

This clonotype has more than one count but fewer than ten. The gene calls are TRBV7-6 and TRBJ2-5, with 13 bases that match TRBD2. After removal of 5 bases from V and 5 bases from J, the junction contained 5 bases not matched to a gene. The CDR3 covers 15 residues. CDR1 is SGHVS and CDR2 is FNYEAQ in the germline V gene. CDR3 loop: CASSVGTSGAETQYF. The CDR3 nucleotides read TGTGCCAGCAGCGTCGGGACTAGCGGGGCGGAGACCCAGTACTTC. The complete variable domain, with remaining parts taken from reference TRBV7-6 and TRBJ2-5, reads GAGVSQSPRYKVTKRGQDVALRCDPISGHVSLYWYRQALGQGPEFLTYFNYEAQQDKSGLPNDRFSAERPEGSISTLTIQRTEQRDSAMYRCASSVGTSGAETQYFGPGTRLLVL.

This chain joins TRBV29-1 and TRBJ2-5; TRBD2 matches 7 bases. Per germline, CDR1 SQVTM and CDR2 ANQGSEA. Trimming removed 1 base from V and 1 base from J; junction bases left unmatched: 0. This CDR3 comprises 13 residues. CDR3 protein: CSVEASGQETQYF. CDR3 nucleotide sequence: TGCAGCGTTGAAGCTAGCGGCCAAGAGACCCAGTACTTC. Together with reference TRBV29-1 and TRBJ2-5, the CDR3 gives the full variable domain: SAVISQKPSRDICQRGTSLTIQCQVDSQVTMMFWYRQQPGQSLTLIATANQGSEATYESGFVIDKFPISRPNLTFSTLTVSNMSPEDSSIYLCSVEASGQETQYFGPGTRLLVL.

The chain carries TRBV28 and TRBJ2-7, with TRBD2 matching 9 bases. The V and J ends lost 3 bases and 3 bases, in that order; junction bases with no gene match: 3. The CDR3 extends over 14 amino acids. Germline CDR1 reads MDHEN; CDR2 reads SYDVKM. This chain's CDR3 is CASSFGTSFYEQYF. CDR3 coding DNA: TGTGCCAGCAGTTTTGGGACTAGCTTCTACGAGCAGTACTTC.

This clonotype came up a few times. V and J are TRBV15 and TRBJ2-5, with D unclear. Germline loops: CDR1 LNHNV, CDR2 YYDKDF (reference sequence). CDR3 size: 14 residues. V gave up 4 bases and J gave up 2 bases, with 11 bases separating them. CDR3 in DNA: TGTGCCACCAGCACTAGTCTGCGGCAAGAGACCCAGTACTTC. It translates to CATSTSLRQETQYF.

This clonotype was detected only a few times. This rearrangement joins TRBV7-6 to TRBJ2-7; D perhaps matches TRBD2 (5 bases). The CDR3 is 16 residues long. Trimming removed 5 bases at V and 1 base at J, with 18 bases between. Germline CDR1 and CDR2: SGHVS and FNYEAQ. The CDR3 loop reads CASSMEGGEDSYEQYF. Written as DNA, the CDR3 is TGTGCCAGCAGCATGGAAGGAGGTGAAGATTCCTACGAGCAGTACTTC.

The chain uses TRBV5-5 and TRBJ1-6; the D is unclear. Germline CDR1 reads SGHKS; CDR2 reads YYEKEE (reference sequence). The CDR3 is 17 residues long. V shed 5 bases and J shed 0 bases, with 15 bases lying between them. The CDR3 loop reads CASRSGDGSSYNSPLHF. The CDR3, as DNA: TGTGCCAGCAGATCTGGCGATGGTTCCTCCTATAATTCACCCCTCCACTTT. Full variable domain (missing parts from reference TRBV5-5 and TRBJ1-6): DAGVTQSPTHLIKTRGQQVTLRCSPISGHKSVSWYQQVLGQGPQFIFQYYEKEERGRGNFPDRFSARQFPNYSSELNVNALLLGDSALYLCASRSGDGSSYNSPLHFGNGTRLTVT.

The gene calls are TRBV29-1 and TRBJ2-1, with 7 bases fitting TRBD2. The germline CDR1 and CDR2 sequences are SQVTM and ANQGSEA. The CDR3 is 16 residues long. The J segment lost 2 bases and the V segment lost 1 base, leaving 8 bases of the junction unmatched. The CDR3 here is CSVEGLGGSAYNEQFF. For the CDR3, the DNA is TGCAGCGTTGAAGGTTTAGGCGGGAGCGCCTACAATGAGCAGTTCTTC.

This clonotype occurred a few times. The rearrangement links TRBV7-2 to TRBJ2-7; TRBD1 matches at 11 bases. Germline values: CDR1 SGHTA, CDR2 FQGNSA. The ends lost 5 bases at V and 3 bases at J; junction bases unmatched: 9. The length of the CDR3 is 16 residues. The CDR3 sequence is CASSQDRGLPLYEQYF. The CDR3 DNA reads as TGTGCCAGCAGCCAGGACAGGGGGCTGCCGCTCTACGAGCAGTACTTC.

V usage is TRBV5-1 and J usage is TRBJ2-3; either TRBD1 or TRBD2 may fit D (5 bases each). Trimming stripped 4 bases from V and 6 bases from J, with 12 bases between. This CDR3 spans 13 amino acids. CDR1 is SGHRS and CDR2 is YFSETQ in the germline V gene. The CDR3 here is CASSPGPPDTQYF. DNA of the CDR3: TGCGCCAGCAGCCCGGGACCTCCGGATACGCAGTATTTT.

This clonotype was counted a few times. The CDR3 region is CAIRGQGNEQYF. The CDR3 DNA reads TGTGCCATCAGAGGACAGGGGAACGAGCAGTACTTC. The rearrangement joins TRBV10-3 to TRBJ2-7; 9 nucleotides agree with TRBD1. CDR3 length equals 12 residues. V lost 6 bases to trimming and J lost 5 bases; unmatched junction nucleotides: 2. The germline V gene encodes CDR1 ENHRY and CDR2 SYGVKD.

The chain links TRBV20-1 to TRBJ1-5, with D possibly TRBD1 on 6 matching bases. Trimming took off 6 bases at V and 1 base at J, with 10 bases between the two ends. CDR1 is DFQATT and CDR2 is SNEGSKA in the germline V gene (reference sequence). The CDR3 is 13 residues long. The CDR3 coding sequence is TGCAGTGCACCCGACAGGAGCAATCAGCCCCAGCATTTT. Its protein product is CSAPDRSNQPQHF.

The chain carries TRBV7-8 and TRBJ1-2; D unresolved. The germline V gene encodes CDR1 SGHVS and CDR2 FQNEAQ. Trimming took off 1 base at V and 10 bases at J, with 10 bases between the two ends. The CDR3 is 12 amino acids. The CDR3 sequence: CASSLDSSVYTF. CDR3 bases: TGTGCCAGCAGCTTAGACAGCTCGGTCTACACCTTC.

The DNA of the CDR3 is TGTGCCATCGGTGGTCCGGGGCCTACGGCCGATGAGCAGTTCTTC. It yields the protein CAIGGPGPTADEQFF. The chain couples TRBV10-3 to TRBJ2-1; TRBD1 or TRBD2 may be the D gene (5 bases each). Trimming cost V 8 bases and J 8 bases, with 22 bases left between them. Germline V gives CDR1 ENHRY, CDR2 SYGVKD. CDR3 length: 15 amino acids.

The table lists this clonotype with a few counts. This chain uses TRBV12-3 or TRBV12-4 with TRBJ1-3; 9 positions match TRBD1. This CDR3 is built from 18 residues. V gave up 5 bases and J gave up 0 bases; unmatched junction bases: 11. The CDR3 DNA is TGTGCCAGCAGTCGGAGAACAGGGGGCATCATCTCTGGAAACACCATATATTTT. Encoded protein: CASSRRTGGIISGNTIYF.